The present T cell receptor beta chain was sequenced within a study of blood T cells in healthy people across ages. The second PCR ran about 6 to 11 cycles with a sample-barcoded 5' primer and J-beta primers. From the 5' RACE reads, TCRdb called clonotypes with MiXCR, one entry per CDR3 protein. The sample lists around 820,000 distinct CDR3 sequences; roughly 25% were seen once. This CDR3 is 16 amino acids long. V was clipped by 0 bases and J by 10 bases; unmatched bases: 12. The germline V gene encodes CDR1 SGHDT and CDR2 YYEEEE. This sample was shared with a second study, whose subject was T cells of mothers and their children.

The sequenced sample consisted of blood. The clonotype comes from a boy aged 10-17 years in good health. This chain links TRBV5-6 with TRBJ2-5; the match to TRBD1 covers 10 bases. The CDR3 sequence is CASSLGQGAYIGIQYF. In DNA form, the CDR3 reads TGTGCCAGCAGCTTGGGACAGGGGGCGTATATCGGGATCCAGTACTTC.